The entry below gives a single TCR beta chain sequence along with its context. With V trimmed by 4 bases and J by 1 base, 5 bases remained unmatched. This CDR3 region has 15 residues. TCRdb recomputed calls from the 5' RACE reads with MiXCR, one row per CDR3 protein. The profile covers hundreds of thousands of distinct CDR3 sequences, with under 20% appearing a single time and 12% taken by the ten largest. The sample originates from a study of T-cell memory formation after mild COVID-19. The receptor comes from an adult woman who had mild COVID-19 (a few samples of this study predate the infection). Cell type and time point are not known. The chain recombines TRBV12-3 or TRBV12-4 with TRBJ1-1; 8 bases agree with TRBD1. The sequenced sample was PBMCs or a T cell subset sorted from them (not recorded which). As DNA, the CDR3 is TGTGCCAGCAGTTGGCCTGGACAGGGGAACACTGAAGCTTTCTTT. Its protein product is CASSWPGQGNTEAFF.